This TCR beta chain stems from a study of naive and memory T cell subsets. Broader study findings: Reportedly, tuberculin skin test sites gave far more TCRs than other biopsies. Higher TCR numbers at tuberculin sites reflect T cell infiltration, per interpretation.

Trimming stripped 5 bases from V and 5 bases from J, with 9 bases between. The CDR3 has 13 residues. Germline values: CDR1 MDHEN, CDR2 SYDVKM. There are many counts of this clonotype. Its antigen is unknown. Ligated cDNA underwent four rounds of PCR with nested alpha and beta constant region primers and SP2. Alpha and beta constant region primers primed reverse transcription for blood and skin samples. Via MiXCR, TCRdb re-called the UMI-ligation and nested PCR reads, giving one row per CDR3 protein. This sample has about 37,000 distinct CDR3 sequences, with 11% found just once. The treatment is: skin biopsy from PPD injection site in Mantoux-positive individual. TCR cDNA received a 3' ligated oligonucleotide that carried a UMI.

Sequenced here: skin, sampled from a tuberculin skin test site. The TCR originated in an adult in good health. The V gene is TRBV28, the J gene TRBJ1-4; D unclear. This chain's CDR3 is CASSLEDNEKLFF. The CDR3 DNA reads TGTGCCAGCAGTCTAGAAGACAATGAAAAACTGTTTTTT.